The 24 T cell receptor beta chains below were found in one sample sequenced in a study of control samples from healthy donors and cancer patients. Here immunoSEQ multiplex PCR was the method, and the copy in TCRdb shows in-frame clones only, minus some. The table records tens of thousands of clones, roughly 88% of them present only once. Input material: blood. The receptors were sampled from a woman between 45 and 65 years old in good health.

V gene TRBV5-1 combines with J gene TRBJ1-3; TRBD1 might be the D (5 bases). CDR3 size: 16 residues. Germline assignment: CDR1 SGHRS and CDR2 YFSETQ. Trimming pared 4 bases from V and 0 bases from J, leaving 14 bases between. The CDR3 region is CASSPTPGTSGNTIYF. DNA of the CDR3: TGCGCCAGCAGCCCTACCCCCGGGACCTCTGGAAACACCATATATTTT.

This chain connects TRBV2 to TRBJ1-6, with unresolved D. The germline gives CDR1 SNHLY, CDR2 FYNNEI. This CDR3 region has 11 residues. Trimming removed 1 base from V and 12 bases from J, with 4 bases in between. CDR3 region: CASSEVGPLHF. The CDR3, as DNA: TGTGCCAGCAGTGAAGTTGGACCCCTCCACTTT.

This rearrangement joins TRBV5-1 to TRBJ2-7; D perhaps matches TRBD1 (6 bases). The CDR3 has 14 amino acids. Per germline, CDR1 SGHRS and CDR2 YFSETQ. The V and J ends lost 2 bases and 2 bases respectively, with 11 bases between them. In nucleotides, the CDR3 is TGCGCCAGCAGCTTACAGGACAGCCCCTACGAGCAGTACTTC. This gives the protein CASSLQDSPYEQYF. The full variable domain, in which reference TRBV5-1 and TRBJ2-7 provide the parts outside the CDR3, is KAGVTQTPRYLIKTRGQQVTLSCSPISGHRSVSWYQQTPGQGLQFLFEYFSETQRNKGNFPGRFSGRQFSNSRSEMNVSTLELGDSALYLCASSLQDSPYEQYFGPGTRLTVT.

The genes are TRBV30 and TRBJ1-2, with D possibly matching TRBD1 (5 bases). V dropped 7 bases and J dropped 4 bases, with 13 bases sitting between them. Germline V gives CDR1 GTSNPN, CDR2 SVGIG (reference sequence). The CDR3 spans 12 residues. As DNA, the CDR3 is TGTGCCTCTAAAGACAGCACCTATGGCTACACCTTC. Protein sequence: CASKDSTYGYTF.

The genes are TRBV9 and TRBJ2-3, with TRBD1 matching 9 bases. The CDR3 runs 15 residues. The V gene's germline CDR1 is SGDLS and CDR2 YYNGEE. J was trimmed by 5 bases and V by 3 bases; bases with no gene match: 7. In DNA form, the CDR3 reads TGTGCCAGCAGCGGACACAGGGGGCGCAGAGATACGCAGTATTTT. Translation: CASSGHRGRRDTQYF.

V and J are TRBV5-1 and TRBJ1-3, with D possibly matching TRBD1 (5 bases). V was clipped by 4 bases and J by 4 bases, with 12 bases between them. The CDR3 is 14 amino acids. The germline V gene encodes CDR1 SGHRS and CDR2 YFSETQ. DNA for the CDR3: TGCGCCAGCAGCGCAGGGAATGGCGGAAACACCATATATTTT. This encodes CASSAGNGGNTIYF.

The V gene is TRBV2, the J gene TRBJ2-2; perhaps D is TRBD1 or TRBD2 (5 bases each). Germline assignment: CDR1 SNHLY and CDR2 FYNNEI. V gave up 7 bases and J gave up 0 bases, with 12 bases separating them. The CDR3 is 15 amino acids. The CDR3 DNA is TGTGCCAGCACCCCAGGGACGGCGAACACCGGGGAGCTGTTTTTT. Translation: CASTPGTANTGELFF.

The count of this clone is one. The J gene is TRBJ1-1, the V gene TRBV6-5; D remains unclear. CDR3 size: 14 residues. Germline values: CDR1 MNHEY, CDR2 SVGAGI. V gave up 4 bases and J gave up 5 bases, with 14 bases separating them. CDR3 region: CASSSASKGTEAFF. CDR3 nucleotides: TGTGCCAGCAGTTCCGCCTCGAAAGGGACTGAAGCTTTCTTT.

This chain connects TRBV30 to TRBJ2-1, with D perhaps matching TRBD1 (5 bases). There are 15 residues in the CDR3. CDR1 and CDR2 (germline): GTSNPN, SVGIG (reference sequence). V was clipped by 3 bases and J by 0 bases, with 12 bases between them. CDR3: CAWSIGASSYNEQFF. The CDR3 DNA reads as TGTGCCTGGAGCATAGGGGCTAGCTCCTACAATGAGCAGTTCTTC.

V usage is TRBV5-4 and J usage is TRBJ2-3, with TRBD2 identical over 16 bases. CDR1 and CDR2 (germline): SGHNT, YYREEE (reference sequence). The ends lost 6 bases at V and 6 bases at J; junction bases unmatched: 7. CDR3 length equals 16 residues. CDR3 loop: CASTGTSGGARDTQYF. The CDR3 nucleotides are TGTGCCAGCACCGGGACTAGCGGGGGGGCAAGGGATACGCAGTATTTT.

The chain employs TRBV6-1 and TRBJ1-5; D is undetermined. CDR3 length: 16 amino acids. The V gene's germline CDR1 is MNHNS and CDR2 SASEGT. The germline V and J ends were trimmed by 1 base and 1 base, with 11 bases remaining between them. This chain's CDR3 is CASSEGSPLSNQPQHF. The CDR3 DNA sequence: TGTGCCAGCAGTGAAGGGTCTCCCCTAAGCAATCAGCCCCAGCATTTT.

This clone was counted a single time. The chain is built from TRBV6-5 and TRBJ1-1; D is unclear. Trimming pared 10 bases from V and 0 bases from J, leaving 6 bases between. CDR3 length: 11 residues. Germline assignment: CDR1 MNHEY and CDR2 SVGAGI. CDR3 loop: CATRVNTEAFF. The CDR3 nucleotides are TGTGCCACTCGGGTGAACACTGAAGCTTTCTTT.

The chain is built from TRBV5-6 and TRBJ2-6; D ambiguous. CDR1 is SGHDT, CDR2 YYEEEE, per germline. V lost 0 bases and J 2 bases, leaving 3 bases between the germline ends. The CDR3 is 14 amino acids. The CDR3 DNA sequence: TGTGCCAGCAGCTTGGGGGCTGGGGCCAACGTCCTGACTTTC. Translated, it gives CASSLGAGANVLTF. Full variable domain (outside the CDR3, taken from reference TRBV5-6 and TRBJ2-6): DAGVTQSPTHLIKTRGQQVTLRCSPKSGHDTVSWYQQALGQGPQFIFQYYEEEERQRGNFPDRFSGHQFPNYSSELNVNALLLGDSALYLCASSLGAGANVLTFGAGSRLTVL.

The chain recombines TRBV12-3 or TRBV12-4 with TRBJ1-2, with D uncertain. Trimming removed 4 bases from V and 8 bases from J, with 14 bases in between. This CDR3 has 13 amino acids. CDR3 sequence reads: CASSSSYGRGYTF. CDR3 sequence (DNA): TGTGCCAGCAGTTCTTCCTATGGGCGAGGCTACACCTTC.

The V call is TRBV6-5, the J call TRBJ1-6; 7 positions agree with TRBD1. J was trimmed by 8 bases and V by 6 bases; bases with no gene match: 10. The CDR3 has 15 amino acids. Germline loops: CDR1 MNHEY, CDR2 SVGAGI. CDR3: CASSNQRQGYSPLHF. Here the CDR3 DNA reads TGTGCCAGCAGCAATCAAAGACAGGGTTATTCACCCCTCCACTTT.

A note on this clone: Other DNA sequences in this specimen translate into the identical CDR3. This chain links TRBV3-1 (or the pseudogene TRBV3-2) with TRBJ1-5; unclear D gene. Trimming stripped 0 bases from V and 6 bases from J, with 6 bases between. The germline gives CDR1 LGHDT, CDR2 YNNKEL (reference sequence). The CDR3 totals 13 residues. The CDR3 nucleotides read TGTGCCAGCAGCCAAGATTGGGGTCAGCCCCAGCATTTT. Protein: CASSQDWGQPQHF.

The rearrangement uses TRBV18 and TRBJ1-2; D remains unclear. CDR1 is KGHSH and CDR2 is LQKENI in the germline V gene. V was trimmed by 1 base and J by 6 bases, leaving 9 bases between them. This CDR3 is 13 amino acids long. The CDR3 DNA follows: TGTGCCAGCTCACCACGGACGCGGGATGGCTACACCTTC. Its translation: CASSPRTRDGYTF.

This chain links TRBV10-1 with TRBJ1-5; TRBD1 agrees at 8 bases. V shed 5 bases, J shed 3 bases, and the junction held 9 bases outside the gene matches. The CDR3 length is 16 residues. CDR1 and CDR2 (germline): WNHNN, SYGVQD (reference sequence). The CDR3 nucleotides are TGCGCCAGCAGTTTAGACAGGGGACGTTACAATCAGCCCCAGCATTTT. This gives the protein CASSLDRGRYNQPQHF.

The chain recombines TRBV7-9 with TRBJ2-1; 7 bases align to TRBD2. Germline V CDR1 and CDR2: SEHNR, FQNEAQ (reference sequence). There are 16 residues in the CDR3. Trimming removed 1 base from V and 5 bases from J; junction bases left unmatched: 8. The CDR3 DNA is TGTGCCAGCAGCTTAGTAGGACGGGGGGTTAACAATGAGCAGTTCTTC. Encoded protein: CASSLVGRGVNNEQFF.

The V and J genes are TRBV5-4 and TRBJ2-2; D remains ambiguous. The length of the CDR3 is 14 residues. The germline V gene encodes CDR1 SGHNT and CDR2 YYREEE (reference sequence). V was clipped by 6 bases and J by 2 bases, with 11 bases between them. This CDR3 reads CASKLDGNTGELFF. The CDR3 DNA follows: TGTGCCAGCAAGTTGGACGGAAACACCGGGGAGCTGTTTTTT.

The chain recombines TRBV19 with TRBJ1-6; 7 nucleotides align to TRBD1. The junction had 17 bases not matched to a gene; V was cut back by 3 bases and J by 6 bases. Looked up from germline, CDR1 is LNHDA and CDR2 is SQIVND (reference sequence). This CDR3 contains 19 residues. CDR3 region: CASSIVGATGTALNSPLHF. The DNA of the CDR3 is TGTGCCAGTAGTATTGTCGGGGCTACAGGGACAGCACTTAATTCACCCCTCCACTTT.

The rearrangement joins TRBV5-1 to TRBJ1-1, with unresolved D. V lost 6 bases and J lost 4, with 7 bases in between. The germline V gene has CDR1 SGHRS and CDR2 YFSETQ. The CDR3 has 11 amino acids. This CDR3 reads CASKRVTEAFF. The CDR3 DNA reads as TGCGCCAGCAAACGGGTCACTGAAGCTTTCTTT.

The chain joins TRBV7-9 to TRBJ2-7; no clear D. The germline CDR1 and CDR2 sequences are SEHNR and FQNEAQ (reference sequence). V was shortened by 7 bases and J by 6 bases, with 16 bases between the two germline ends. There are 13 residues in the CDR3. The DNA of the CDR3 is TGTGCCAGCACTGAACCCCCGGTCCTCGAGCAGTACTTC. This translates into CASTEPPVLEQYF.

V and J are TRBV30 and TRBJ2-6; D is possibly TRBD1 or TRBD2 (5 bases each). The germline V gene encodes CDR1 GTSNPN and CDR2 SVGIG (reference sequence). The V end lost 2 bases, the J end lost 4 bases, and 9 bases lay between the germline ends. The CDR3 is made up of 14 amino acids. The CDR3 nucleotides are TGTGCCTGGAGTACGGGGACGGGGGCCAACGTCCTGACTTTC. This encodes CAWSTGTGANVLTF.